Below are 3 T cell receptor beta chains sequenced from a single sample in a study of cytomegalovirus exposure and HLA in healthy donors. Here immunoSEQ multiplex PCR was the method, and the copy in TCRdb shows in-frame clones only, minus some. The data hold roughly 65,000 clones, with about 90% observed a single time. Source material: PBMCs. The receptors shown here come from a young man in good health and CMV-seronegative.

V usage is TRBV4-2 and J usage is TRBJ1-5; D possibly corresponds to TRBD1 (5 bases). This CDR3 comprises 15 residues. Germline CDR1 LGHNA, CDR2 YNFKEQ. The V and J ends lost 0 bases and 9 bases respectively, with 15 bases between them. DNA of the CDR3: TGTGCCAGCAGCCAAGAACGGTCCTCGGGGGGGCCCCAGCATTTT. Translating gives CASSQERSSGGPQHF.

The chain links TRBV6-1 to TRBJ1-5; TRBD1 matches 8 bases. This CDR3 has 15 residues. The J segment lost 6 bases and the V segment lost 4 bases, leaving 8 bases of the junction unmatched. Germline lookup yields CDR1 MNHNS and CDR2 SASEGT. This chain's CDR3 is CASSVGTGGGQPQHF. CDR3 DNA: TGTGCCAGCAGTGTCGGGACAGGTGGTGGTCAGCCCCAGCATTTT.

This sequence joins TRBV6-5 and TRBJ2-7; 7 nucleotides match TRBD1. Germline loops: CDR1 MNHEY, CDR2 SVGAGI. CDR3 length: 14 amino acids. J lost 3 bases, V lost 3 bases, and 5 bases had no gene match. CDR3: CASSYRQGNYEQYF. The CDR3, as DNA: TGTGCCAGCAGTTATCGACAGGGCAACTACGAGCAGTACTTC.